These 23 T cell receptor beta chains share one sample of origin, sequenced in a study of siplizumab effects on memory and regulatory T cells. Produced via immunoSEQ multiplex PCR; TCRdb's table is partial and in-frame only. The data contain roughly 120,000 clones, around 94% of them seen just once; the ten biggest clones take up 1.5% to 2%. The sequencing sample was made of non-Treg CD4+ T cells sorted from blood. All receptors come from a human donor in good health.

The rearrangement joins TRBV7-9 to TRBJ2-7; TRBD2 matches at 10 bases. Looked up from germline, CDR1 is SEHNR and CDR2 is FQNEAQ (reference sequence). The CDR3 covers 15 residues. J lost 0 bases, V lost 3 bases, and 2 bases had no gene match. The CDR3 sequence: CASSLGLAYSYEQYF. The CDR3 DNA follows: TGTGCCAGCAGCTTGGGACTAGCGTACTCCTACGAGCAGTACTTC.

V gene TRBV6-5 combines with J gene TRBJ1-5; 7 bases are shared with TRBD1. J lost 2 bases, V lost 5 bases, and 3 bases had no gene match. The CDR3 extends over 14 amino acids. Looked up from germline, CDR1 is MNHEY and CDR2 is SVGAGI. CDR3 region: CASSRQGGNQPQHF. In DNA, the CDR3 is TGTGCCAGCAGTCGACAGGGCGGCAATCAGCCCCAGCATTTT.

The chain is built from TRBV7-8 and TRBJ1-1; D remains ambiguous. Trimming pared 4 bases from V and 1 base from J, leaving 13 bases between. Germline loops: CDR1 SGHVS, CDR2 FQNEAQ. This CDR3 contains 15 residues. Here the CDR3 DNA reads TGTGCCAGCAGCTCCCGCCTTTTGGGGAACACTGAAGCTTTCTTT. This codes for CASSSRLLGNTEAFF.

The chain recombines TRBV27 with TRBJ1-2; TRBD1 might be the D (5 bases). V lost 8 bases to trimming and J lost 8 bases, with 27 bases between them. This CDR3 spans 16 amino acids. CDR1 and CDR2 from the germline V gene are MNHEY and SMNVEV (reference sequence). The CDR3 is CASGSSSGQGMYGYTF. The CDR3 bases are TGTGCCAGCGGCTCCAGTAGTGGGCAGGGAATGTACGGCTACACCTTC.

The chain carries TRBV19 and TRBJ1-1; D is ambiguous. Trimming took off 7 bases at V and 1 base at J, with 10 bases between the two ends. Germline CDR1 is LNHDA and CDR2 is SQIVND (reference sequence). The CDR3 is made up of 13 amino acids. In DNA, the CDR3 is TGTGCCAGTACGGCACCCAAGAACACTGAAGCTTTCTTT. This translates into CASTAPKNTEAFF.

The chain combines TRBV11-2 with TRBJ2-1; no reliable D call. The length of the CDR3 is 14 residues. Germline V CDR1 and CDR2: SGHAT, FQNNGV. The ends were cut back, 6 bases at V and 9 bases at J, with 18 bases in the middle. As DNA, the CDR3 is TGTGCCAGCAGTTGGGAAACTCGGTTCGGTGAGCAGTTCTTC. Residues: CASSWETRFGEQFF.

This chain joins TRBV5-3 and TRBJ2-5; D unclear. TRBV5-3 is an open reading frame, and its role is uncertain. There are 13 residues in the CDR3. Deletions cut 8 bases from V and 1 base from J, with 12 bases between. The CDR3 coding sequence is TGTGCCAGCAAGGGCGAATTCCAAGAGACCCAGTACTTC. Protein: CASKGEFQETQYF.

This chain joins TRBV2 and TRBJ2-3, with 11 bases aligning to TRBD1. Looked up from germline, CDR1 is SNHLY and CDR2 is FYNNEI. The CDR3 covers 14 residues. Trimming at V came to 5 bases and at J to 3 bases, leaving 1 base not matched to a gene. In nucleotides, the CDR3 is TGTGCCAGCAGTCGGGACAGGGGGACAGATACGCAGTATTTT. Translated: CASSRDRGTDTQYF.

The J gene is TRBJ2-5, the V gene TRBV5-1; 7 nucleotides match TRBD1. Trimming cost V 1 base and J 4 bases; bases outside gene matches: 10. The CDR3 runs 16 residues. In germline, CDR1 is SGHRS, CDR2 YFSETQ. CDR3 in DNA: TGCGCCAGCAGCTTGTCCCCAGGGGGACGAGGAGAGACCCAGTACTTC. This sequence encodes CASSLSPGGRGETQYF.

The chain employs TRBV5-1 and TRBJ1-4; D is ambiguous. Germline loops: CDR1 SGHRS, CDR2 YFSETQ. The ends were cut back, 0 bases at V and 5 bases at J, with 8 bases in the middle. The length of the CDR3 is 14 residues. CDR3 nucleotide sequence: TGCGCCAGCAGCTTGGACAGTACCAATGAAAAACTGTTTTTT. Residues: CASSLDSTNEKLFF.

V gene TRBV11-3 combines with J gene TRBJ2-1, with a possible D match to TRBD1 (5 bases). Trimming took off 5 bases at V and 8 bases at J, with 22 bases between the two ends. Germline assignment: CDR1 SGHNT and CDR2 YENEEA. The CDR3 runs 16 residues. The CDR3 bases are TGTGCCAGCAGCCAAGAAGGGGCCCTTCCAGTGGATGAGCAGTTCTTC. Its translation: CASSQEGALPVDEQFF.

The chain recombines TRBV2 with TRBJ2-7, with TRBD1 identical over 11 bases. Looked up from germline, CDR1 is SNHLY and CDR2 is FYNNEI. The CDR3 has 15 residues. V was pared by 5 bases and J by 3 bases, with 6 bases of the junction left unmatched. This chain's CDR3 is CASSIGGTGGYEQYF. In nucleotides, the CDR3 is TGTGCCAGCAGTATTGGAGGGACAGGGGGCTACGAGCAGTACTTC.

The chain joins TRBV18 to TRBJ2-7, with unresolved D. Germline CDR1 KGHSH, CDR2 LQKENI. The CDR3 has 15 amino acids. V gave up 0 bases and J gave up 8 bases, with 17 bases separating them. CDR3 bases: TGTGCCAGCTCACCACCGGCCGGTTGGACCAGGCAGCAGTACTTC. It yields the protein CASSPPAGWTRQQYF.

The chain uses TRBV5-5 and TRBJ2-2; D perhaps matches TRBD1 (5 bases). The CDR3 consists of 13 residues. Per the germline V gene, CDR1 is SGHKS and CDR2 is YYEKEE (reference sequence). Trimming stripped 4 bases from V and 5 bases from J, with 9 bases between. CDR3 loop: CASSRKGTGELFF. Here the CDR3 DNA reads TGTGCCAGCAGCCGAAAGGGGACCGGGGAGCTGTTTTTT.

This clone was counted between two and nine times. The rearrangement joins TRBV7-6 to TRBJ2-1; TRBD2 matches at 10 bases. CDR3 length equals 15 residues. Losses at the gene ends were 2 bases for V and 8 bases for J; bases not matched to a gene: 6. Germline loops: CDR1 SGHVS, CDR2 FNYEAQ. This CDR3 is CASSLLPSGGDEQFF. DNA for the CDR3: TGTGCCAGCAGCTTACTCCCTAGCGGGGGCGATGAGCAGTTCTTC. Full variable domain (remainder filled in from reference TRBV7-6 and TRBJ2-1): GAGVSQSPRYKVTKRGQDVALRCDPISGHVSLYWYRQALGQGPEFLTYFNYEAQQDKSGLPNDRFSAERPEGSISTLTIQRTEQRDSAMYRCASSLLPSGGDEQFFGPGTRLTVL.

The rearrangement uses TRBV11-2 and TRBJ1-1, with a possible D match to TRBD1 (6 bases). Trimming left V 1 base short and J 5 bases short, with 11 bases between. This CDR3 is built from 14 residues. Germline V gives CDR1 SGHAT, CDR2 FQNNGV. CDR3 nucleotide sequence: TGTGCCAGCAGCTTAGGAAGGGGGGAAACTGAAGCTTTCTTT. Its translation: CASSLGRGETEAFF. Full variable domain (remainder filled in from reference TRBV11-2 and TRBJ1-1): EAGVAQSPRYKIIEKRQSVAFWCNPISGHATLYWYQQILGQGPKLLIQFQNNGVVDDSQLPKDRFSAERLKGVDSTLKIQPAKLEDSAVYLCASSLGRGETEAFFGQGTRLTVV.

The V and J genes are TRBV11-2 and TRBJ2-3; D ambiguous. This CDR3 region has 17 residues. Germline V CDR1 and CDR2: SGHAT, FQNNGV. V was shortened by 2 bases and J by 0 bases, with 15 bases between the two germline ends. CDR3 amino acids: CASSLSWADSSTDTQYF. The CDR3 nucleotides are TGTGCCAGCAGCTTATCCTGGGCAGACTCTAGCACAGATACGCAGTATTTT.

This clone came up once. V usage is TRBV5-1 and J usage is TRBJ1-4; TRBD1 matches at 7 bases. The CDR3 is 13 amino acids. Germline V gene sequence: CDR1 SGHRS, CDR2 YFSETQ. Trimming cost V 4 bases and J 8 bases; bases outside gene matches: 5. CDR3 DNA sequence: TGCGCCAGCAGCGTCCAGGGGGAGGAAAAACTGTTTTTT. Translation gives CASSVQGEEKLFF.

This clone was observed once. J is TRBJ2-1 and V is TRBV14; D call uncertain. This CDR3 contains 11 residues. The germline V and J ends were trimmed by 3 bases and 8 bases, with 5 bases remaining between them. Germline lookup yields CDR1 SGHDN and CDR2 FVKESK. The CDR3 is CASSQSHEQFF. As DNA, the CDR3 is TGTGCCAGCAGCCAGTCCCATGAGCAGTTCTTC.

This chain's CDR3 is CASSLYSGGYYGYTF. The CDR3 bases are TGTGCCAGCAGCTTGTATTCAGGGGGCTACTATGGCTACACCTTC. The chain employs TRBV5-4 and TRBJ1-2; 8 bases line up with TRBD1. V was clipped by 1 base and J by 3 bases; unmatched bases: 5. CDR3 length: 15 residues. Looked up from germline, CDR1 is SGHNT and CDR2 is YYREEE (reference sequence). The entire variable domain, with the rest obtained from reference TRBV5-4 and TRBJ1-2, is as follows: ETGVTQSPTHLIKTRGQQVTLRCSSQSGHNTVSWYQQALGQGPQFIFQYYREEENGRGNFPPRFSGLQFPNYSSELNVNALELDDSALYLCASSLYSGGYYGYTFGSGTRLTVV.

This sequence joins TRBV18 and TRBJ2-7; D not certain. Germline lookup yields CDR1 KGHSH and CDR2 LQKENI. Trimming cost V 3 bases and J 2 bases, with 5 bases left between them. CDR3 size: 12 residues. The CDR3 nucleotides are TGTGCCAGCTCACCGGTCACCTACGAGCAGTACTTC. It translates to CASSPVTYEQYF. The variable domain in full, with the rest retrieved from reference TRBV18 and TRBJ2-7, is NAGVMQNPRHLVRRRGQEARLRCSPMKGHSHVYWYRQLPEEGLKFMVYLQKENIIDESGMPKERFSAEFPKEGPSILRIQQVVRGDSAAYFCASSPVTYEQYFGPGTRLTVT.

The DNA for the CDR3 is TGTGCCAGCAGCCAACACGAGAGGCTAGCGGGAGGGGGGTCCTACAATGAGCAGTTCTTC. Translating gives CASSQHERLAGGGSYNEQFF. The chain links TRBV14 to TRBJ2-1; 12 nucleotides line up with TRBD2. In germline, CDR1 is SGHDN, CDR2 FVKESK. V lost 2 bases and J lost 1; bases outside the gene matches: 12. The CDR3 is 20 residues long.

The chain carries TRBV19 and TRBJ2-1; a weak D match, TRBD1 (6 bases). Trimming removed 2 bases at V and 3 bases at J, with 11 bases between. CDR3 length: 15 amino acids. Germline-derived CDR1 and CDR2 are LNHDA and SQIVND (reference sequence). The CDR3 sequence: CASSIQGTLYNEQFF. CDR3 sequence (DNA): TGTGCCAGTAGTATACAGGGGACCCTCTACAATGAGCAGTTCTTC.